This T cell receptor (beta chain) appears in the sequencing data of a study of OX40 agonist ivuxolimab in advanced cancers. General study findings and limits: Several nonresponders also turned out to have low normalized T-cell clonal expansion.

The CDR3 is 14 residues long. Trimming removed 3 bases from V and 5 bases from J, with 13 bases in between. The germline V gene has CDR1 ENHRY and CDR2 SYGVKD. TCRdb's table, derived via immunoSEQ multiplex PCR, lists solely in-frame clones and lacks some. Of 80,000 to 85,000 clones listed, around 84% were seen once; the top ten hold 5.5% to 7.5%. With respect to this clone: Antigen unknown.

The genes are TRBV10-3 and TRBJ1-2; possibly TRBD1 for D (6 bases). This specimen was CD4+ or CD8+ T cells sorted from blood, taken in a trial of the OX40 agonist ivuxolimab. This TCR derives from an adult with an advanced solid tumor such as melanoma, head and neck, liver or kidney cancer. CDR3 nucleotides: TGTGCCATCAGTGACGGGGGCTTCTCGTATGGCTACACCTTC. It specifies CAISDGGFSYGYTF.